This TCR beta chain was recovered during a study of technical replicates of blood from a few donors. Generated by immunoSEQ multiplex PCR, the TCRdb table keeps only in-frame clones and is missing some. The repertoire holds about 88,000 clones, around 92% seen once, with over 0.2% in the top ten. Germline V CDR1 and CDR2: LNHNV, YYDKDF (reference sequence). The CDR3 sequence is 15 residues long. Trimming at V came to 4 bases and at J to 3 bases, leaving 6 bases not matched to a gene. The material sequenced was T cells isolated from PBMCs. This chain links TRBV15 with TRBJ1-2; 9 bases align to TRBD1. This clonotype was sampled from a human donor in good health. CDR3 residues: CATSTGTGPDYGYTF. The CDR3 DNA reads TGTGCCACCAGCACAGGGACAGGGCCGGACTATGGCTACACCTTC. Full variable domain (missing parts from reference TRBV15 and TRBJ1-2): DAMVIQNPRYQVTQFGKPVTLSCSQTLNHNVMYWYQQKSSQAPKLLFHYYDKDFNNEADTPDNFQSRRPNTSFCFLDIRSPGLGDTAMYLCATSTGTGPDYGYTFGSGTRLTVV.